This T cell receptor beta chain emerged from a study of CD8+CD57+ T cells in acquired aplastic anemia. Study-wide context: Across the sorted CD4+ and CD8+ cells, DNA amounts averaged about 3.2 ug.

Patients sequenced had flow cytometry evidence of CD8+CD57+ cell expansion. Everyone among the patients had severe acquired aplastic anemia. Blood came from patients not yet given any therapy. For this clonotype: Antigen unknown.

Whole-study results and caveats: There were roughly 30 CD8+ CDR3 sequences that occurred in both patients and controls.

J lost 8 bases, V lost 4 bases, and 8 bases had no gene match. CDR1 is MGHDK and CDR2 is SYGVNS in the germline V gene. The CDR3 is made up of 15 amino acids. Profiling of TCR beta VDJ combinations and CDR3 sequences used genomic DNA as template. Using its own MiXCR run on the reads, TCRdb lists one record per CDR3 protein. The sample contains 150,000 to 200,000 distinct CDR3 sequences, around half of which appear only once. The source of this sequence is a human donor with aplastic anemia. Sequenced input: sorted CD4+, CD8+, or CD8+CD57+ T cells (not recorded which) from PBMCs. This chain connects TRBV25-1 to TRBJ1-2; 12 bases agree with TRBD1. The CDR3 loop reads CASSATGQGARGYTF. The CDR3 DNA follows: TGTGCCAGCAGTGCTACGGGACAGGGGGCGCGAGGCTACACCTTC.